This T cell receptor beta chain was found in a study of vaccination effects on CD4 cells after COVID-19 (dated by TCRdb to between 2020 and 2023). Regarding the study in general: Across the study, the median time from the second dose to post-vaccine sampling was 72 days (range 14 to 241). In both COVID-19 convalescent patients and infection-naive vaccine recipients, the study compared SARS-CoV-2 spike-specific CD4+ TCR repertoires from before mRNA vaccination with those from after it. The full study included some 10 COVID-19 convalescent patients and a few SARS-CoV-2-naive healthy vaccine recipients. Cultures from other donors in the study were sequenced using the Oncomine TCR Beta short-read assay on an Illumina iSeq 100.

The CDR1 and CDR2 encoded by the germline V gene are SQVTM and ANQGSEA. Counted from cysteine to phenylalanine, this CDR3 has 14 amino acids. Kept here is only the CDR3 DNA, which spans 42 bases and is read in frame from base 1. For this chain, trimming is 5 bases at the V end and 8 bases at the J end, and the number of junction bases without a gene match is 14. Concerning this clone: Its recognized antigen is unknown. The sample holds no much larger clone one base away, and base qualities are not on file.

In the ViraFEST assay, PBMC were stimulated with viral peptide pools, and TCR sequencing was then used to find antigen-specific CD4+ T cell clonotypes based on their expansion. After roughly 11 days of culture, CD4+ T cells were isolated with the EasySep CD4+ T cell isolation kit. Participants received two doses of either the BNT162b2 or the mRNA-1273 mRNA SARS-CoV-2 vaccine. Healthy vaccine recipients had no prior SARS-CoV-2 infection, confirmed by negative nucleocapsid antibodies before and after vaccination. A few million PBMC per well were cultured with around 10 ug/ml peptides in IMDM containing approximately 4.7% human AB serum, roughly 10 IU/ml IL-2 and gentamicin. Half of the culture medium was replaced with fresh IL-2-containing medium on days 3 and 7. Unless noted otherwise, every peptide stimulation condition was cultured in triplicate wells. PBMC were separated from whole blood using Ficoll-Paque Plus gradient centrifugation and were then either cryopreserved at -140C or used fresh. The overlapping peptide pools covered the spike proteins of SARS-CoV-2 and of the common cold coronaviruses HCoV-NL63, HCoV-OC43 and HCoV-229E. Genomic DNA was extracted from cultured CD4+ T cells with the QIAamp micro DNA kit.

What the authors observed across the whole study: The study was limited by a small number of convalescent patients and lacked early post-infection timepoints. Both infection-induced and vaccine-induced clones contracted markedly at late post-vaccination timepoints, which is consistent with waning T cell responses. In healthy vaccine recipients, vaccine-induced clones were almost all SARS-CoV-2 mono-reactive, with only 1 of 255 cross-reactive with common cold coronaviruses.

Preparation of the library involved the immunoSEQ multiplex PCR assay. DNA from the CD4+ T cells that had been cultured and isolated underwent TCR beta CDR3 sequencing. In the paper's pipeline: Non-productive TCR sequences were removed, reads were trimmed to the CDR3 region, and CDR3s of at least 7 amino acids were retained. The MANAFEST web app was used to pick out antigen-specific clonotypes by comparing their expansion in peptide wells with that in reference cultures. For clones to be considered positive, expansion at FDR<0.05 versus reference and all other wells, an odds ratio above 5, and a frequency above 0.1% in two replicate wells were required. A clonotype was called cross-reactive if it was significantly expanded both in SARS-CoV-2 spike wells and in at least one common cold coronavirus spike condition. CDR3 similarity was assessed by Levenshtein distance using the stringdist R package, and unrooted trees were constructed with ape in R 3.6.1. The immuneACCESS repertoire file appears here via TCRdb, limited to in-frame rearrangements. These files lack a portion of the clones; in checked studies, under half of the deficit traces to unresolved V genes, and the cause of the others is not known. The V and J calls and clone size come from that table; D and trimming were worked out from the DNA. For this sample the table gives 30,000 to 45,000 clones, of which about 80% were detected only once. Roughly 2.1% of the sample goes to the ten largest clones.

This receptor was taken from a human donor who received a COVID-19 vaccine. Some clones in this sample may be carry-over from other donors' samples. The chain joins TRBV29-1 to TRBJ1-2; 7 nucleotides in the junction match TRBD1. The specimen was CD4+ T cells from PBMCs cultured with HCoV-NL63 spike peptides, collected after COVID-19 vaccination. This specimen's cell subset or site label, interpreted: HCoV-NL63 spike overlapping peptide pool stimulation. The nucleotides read TGCAGCGTTTGGAAACTAGGGGGCCAGGACGGCTACACCTTC. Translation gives CSVWKLGGQDGYTF.